The 18 T cell receptor beta chains in this list originate from one sample, sequenced in a study of blood T cell repertoires in COVID-19. Profiling relied on immunoSEQ multiplex PCR, and the TCRdb table lists in-frame clones only, not all of them. Of 250,000 or so clones in the sample, 70% to 90% were seen once. Sequencing was performed on PBMCs or T cells enriched from blood (not recorded which). These receptors were obtained from a woman aged 45-65 years who had been exposed to COVID-19.

This sequence joins TRBV18 and TRBJ1-5, with no clear D. Germline V gene data show CDR1 as KGHSH and CDR2 as LQKENI. The germline V and J ends were trimmed by 3 bases and 9 bases, with 12 bases remaining between them. This CDR3 comprises 13 residues. The CDR3 reads CASSPAGEVPQHF. Here the CDR3 DNA reads TGTGCCAGCTCACCGGCGGGCGAGGTGCCCCAGCATTTT.

This chain links TRBV10-2 with TRBJ1-1, with 8 bases fitting TRBD1. CDR1 is WSHSY and CDR2 is SAAADI in the germline V gene. This CDR3 spans 16 amino acids. J lost 5 bases, V lost 0 bases, and 8 bases had no gene match. The CDR3 region has the DNA TGCGCCAGCAGTGAGTCCCCCCGGACAGGGCGAACTGAAGCTTTCTTT. Its protein is CASSESPRTGRTEAFF.

The chain is built from TRBV7-9 and TRBJ2-1; possible D gene TRBD2, 5 bases. The CDR3 extends over 17 amino acids. V was cut by 5 bases and J by 4 bases, with 21 bases left in between. Germline V gives CDR1 SEHNR, CDR2 FQNEAQ (reference sequence). The CDR3, as DNA: TGTGCCAGCAGCGGACCCCGGGAAGGTGATATTTACAATGAGCAGTTCTTC. Translating gives CASSGPREGDIYNEQFF. The full variable domain, completed using reference TRBV7-9 and TRBJ2-1, is DTGVSQNPRHKITKRGQNVTFRCDPISEHNRLYWYRQTLGQGPEFLTYFQNEAQLEKSRLLSDRFSAERPKGSFSTLEIQRTEQGDSAMYLCASSGPREGDIYNEQFFGPGTRLTVL.

The chain has TRBV9 and TRBJ2-7; no firm D call. V lost 4 bases and J 4 bases, leaving 12 bases between the germline ends. Looked up from germline, CDR1 is SGDLS and CDR2 is YYNGEE. There are 13 residues in the CDR3. The CDR3 spells CASSPLSSYEQYF. The CDR3 nucleotides are TGTGCCAGCAGCCCACTCTCCTCTTACGAGCAGTACTTC. The full variable domain, in which reference TRBV9 and TRBJ2-7 provide the parts outside the CDR3, is DSGVTQTPKHLITATGQRVTLRCSPRSGDLSVYWYQQSLDQGLQFLIQYYNGEERAKGNILERFSAQQFPDLHSELNLSSLELGDSALYFCASSPLSSYEQYFGPGTRLTVT.

The CDR3 nucleotides are TGTGCCAGCAGCCCCGACAGGGGCGGGGTTCGGAACACTGAAGCTTTCTTT. Its protein is CASSPDRGGVRNTEAFF. The chain links TRBV5-4 to TRBJ1-1; 8 bases fit TRBD1. With 4 bases clipped from V and 1 base from J, the junction kept 12 bases outside the gene matches. CDR1 and CDR2 (germline): SGHNT, YYREEE (reference sequence). The CDR3 has 17 residues.

The chain joins TRBV3-1 (or the pseudogene TRBV3-2) to TRBJ2-7, with D unclear. Trimming cost V 2 bases and J 2 bases, with 4 bases left between them. Germline V lookup: CDR1 LGHDT, CDR2 YNNKEL (reference sequence). This CDR3 has 12 residues. CDR3 in amino acids: CASSQTPYEQYF. The CDR3 region has the DNA TGTGCCAGCAGCCAAACACCCTACGAGCAGTACTTC.

J is TRBJ2-3 and V is TRBV5-1; weak D call: TRBD2 (6 bases). This CDR3 has 14 amino acids. V dropped 0 bases and J dropped 4 bases, with 9 bases sitting between them. CDR1 SGHRS and CDR2 YFSETQ come from the germline V gene. The CDR3 bases are TGCGCCAGCAGCTTGGGGCGGGGACCAGATACGCAGTATTTT. Its protein is CASSLGRGPDTQYF.

The V call is TRBV27, the J call TRBJ1-2; D call uncertain. This CDR3 comprises 13 residues. Germline CDR1 MNHEY, CDR2 SMNVEV (reference sequence). V gave up 5 bases and J gave up 5 bases, with 12 bases separating them. In DNA, the CDR3 is TGTGCCAGCAGTCCAGAGAGGGAGTATGGCTACACCTTC. Its translation is CASSPEREYGYTF.

The chain recombines TRBV19 with TRBJ1-4; no definite D call. The CDR3 sequence is 13 residues long. Germline V gene lookup returns CDR1 LNHDA and CDR2 SQIVND (reference sequence). Between the trimmed V and J ends, which lost 6 bases and 5 bases, there was a span of 10 bases. The CDR3 sequence: CASRTRANEKLFF. DNA for the CDR3: TGTGCCAGTAGAACTAGGGCCAATGAAAAACTGTTTTTT.

The chain carries TRBV4-3 and TRBJ2-7, with 7 bases identical to TRBD2. J lost 6 bases, V lost 1 base, and 0 bases had no gene match. Germline values: CDR1 LGHNA, CDR2 YSLEER. This CDR3 region has 12 residues. The CDR3 DNA reads as TGCGCCAGCAGCCAAGGCGGGGGCGAGCAGTACTTC. Its protein product is CASSQGGGEQYF.

The chain employs TRBV3-1 (or the pseudogene TRBV3-2) and TRBJ1-2; 7 bases agree with TRBD1. CDR1 is LGHDT, CDR2 YNNKEL, per germline (reference sequence). The junction had 3 bases not matched to a gene; V was cut back by 4 bases and J by 7 bases. The CDR3 is 12 amino acids. CDR3 DNA: TGTGCCAGCAGCCTCACAGGGGCTGGCTACACCTTC. Its translation: CASSLTGAGYTF.

The chain carries TRBV11-2 and TRBJ2-5, with 8 nucleotides matching TRBD2. From germline, CDR1 is SGHAT and CDR2 FQNNGV. This CDR3 spans 17 amino acids. Trimming at V came to 5 bases and at J to 5 bases, leaving 16 bases not matched to a gene. Written as DNA, the CDR3 is TGTGCCAGCAGCGGGCGCTCGGGGGGGGAGGCGGAGGAGACCCAGTACTTC. Its protein is CASSGRSGGEAEETQYF.

This clone was picked up a small number of times. V is TRBV3-1 (or the pseudogene TRBV3-2) and J is TRBJ1-5; a possible D gene is TRBD1 (5 bases). The ends were cut back, 1 base at V and 0 bases at J, with 16 bases in the middle. The CDR3 consists of 18 residues. Germline V gives CDR1 LGHDT, CDR2 YNNKEL (reference sequence). The CDR3, as DNA: TGTGCCAGCAGCCAAGGTGGGGCCGATTCTTATAGCAATCAGCCCCAGCATTTT. This gives the protein CASSQGGADSYSNQPQHF.

V usage is TRBV5-6 and J usage is TRBJ2-2; TRBD2 aligns across 11 bases. Germline V CDR1 and CDR2: SGHDT, YYEEEE. CDR3 length: 16 amino acids. With 3 bases clipped from V and 4 bases from J, the junction kept 5 bases outside the gene matches. Here the CDR3 DNA reads TGTGCCAGCAGCTCCCGACTAGCGGGGACCACCGGGGAGCTGTTTTTT. This translates into CASSSRLAGTTGELFF.

This clone showed up just a few times. The V and J genes are TRBV5-1 and TRBJ2-3, with TRBD1 matching 7 bases. Germline-derived CDR1 and CDR2 are SGHRS and YFSETQ. The CDR3 contains 14 residues. V lost 4 bases and J lost 2; bases outside the gene matches: 4. In DNA, the CDR3 is TGCGCCAGCAGCCTGGACAGGTCCACAGATACGCAGTATTTT. Amino acids: CASSLDRSTDTQYF.

The chain has TRBV12-3 or TRBV12-4 and TRBJ1-1, with D possibly TRBD1 on 6 matching bases. CDR3 length: 13 residues. Trimming left V 5 bases short and J 5 bases short, with 12 bases between. CDR3 residues: CASSGQRGTEAFF. CDR3 nucleotides: TGTGCCAGCAGTGGACAGCGGGGGACTGAAGCTTTCTTT.

The rearrangement links TRBV4-1 to TRBJ1-5; D call uncertain. Trimming shortened V by 0 bases and J by 8 bases, and 17 bases separated the two germline ends. Germline V CDR1 and CDR2: MGHRA, YSYEKL. The CDR3 totals 16 residues. The CDR3 region has the DNA TGCGCCAGCAGCCAAGAGCCATCATTAGCGGTTAAGCCCCAGCATTTT. Translation: CASSQEPSLAVKPQHF.

This sequence joins TRBV11-3 and TRBJ2-1, with a weak D call TRBD2 (6 bases). The CDR3 loop spans 16 amino acids. V was cut by 6 bases and J by 2 bases, with 17 bases left in between. CDR1 is SGHNT, CDR2 YENEEA, per germline. The CDR3 loop is CASSTIASAPYNEQFF. DNA for the CDR3: TGTGCCAGCAGTACAATAGCTAGCGCCCCCTACAATGAGCAGTTCTTC.